Given below is one T cell receptor beta chain in context. This record comes from a study of blood T cell repertoires in COVID-19. The overall study: The United States, Italy and Spain supplied acute and convalescent COVID-19 samples. T cells, B-cell-depleted T cells, or PBMCs supplied cDNA or gDNA.

Across over 20 US areas, participants ranged in age from roughly 18 to 95 years. V was cut by 8 bases and J by 2 bases, with 17 bases left in between. Germline CDR1 MNHEY, CDR2 SMNVEV (reference sequence). The CDR3 spans 15 residues. Per the original methods: Cell counts per sample came from amplifying reference gene primers. Data came from immunoSEQ multiplex PCR; TCRdb stores just in-frame clones and leaves some out. That table furnishes V, J and clone size, whereas the DNA furnished D and trimming. The sample yields more than 400,000 clones, roughly 90% seen once. The source is a young woman who had recovered from COVID-19. The sample comprised PBMCs or T cells enriched from blood (not recorded which). The chain carries TRBV27 and TRBJ2-3, with D possibly being TRBD2 (6 bases). CDR3 amino acids: CASAYAGRHTDTQYF. For the CDR3, the DNA is TGTGCCAGCGCCTACGCGGGGAGACACACAGATACGCAGTATTTT.